The rows below give T cell receptor beta chains drawn from one sample of a study of cytomegalovirus exposure and HLA in healthy donors. The method was immunoSEQ multiplex PCR; TCRdb's version includes in-frame clones alone and lacks a portion of them. The repertoire consists of about 200,000 clones, with 86% occurring once and the leading ten covering more than 1.1%. Input material: PBMCs. The origin of the receptors is a woman aged 18-35 years in good health and CMV-seronegative. Both conserved end residues are part of each CDR3. The D gene is left open where the match is weak.

J	V	D	CDR3
TRBJ1-2	TRBV5-1	.	CASSLRGPSAVYGYTF
TRBJ2-7	TRBV29-1	.	CSALTGTYEQYF
TRBJ2-3	TRBV29-1	.	CSVRLGAAADTQYF
TRBJ2-5	TRBV18	TRBD1	CASSPGTGFIETQYF
TRBJ1-5	TRBV5-1	.	CASSPGHSNQPQHF
TRBJ2-4	TRBV7-3	.	CASSLDSKNIQYF
TRBJ1-1	TRBV5-1	.	CASSIGVMNTEAFF
TRBJ2-1	TRBV7-6	TRBD2	CASSPRSGSIDEQFF
TRBJ1-1	TRBV7-6	TRBD1	CASSRTGITEAFF
TRBJ2-1	TRBV27	.	CASMTRGNEQFF
TRBJ1-1	TRBV29-1	TRBD1	CSVVPRGTNTEAFF
TRBJ1-1	TRBV11-2	TRBD1	CASSPLKTGFGEAFF
TRBJ1-6	TRBV7-9	.	CASSFSSLSYNSPLHF
TRBJ2-3	TRBV19	.	CASSGGTQYF
TRBJ2-2	TRBV19	.	CASSIPGVGTGELFF
TRBJ2-2	TRBV29-1	TRBD2	CSGLETSGSLGELFF
TRBJ2-7	TRBV28	TRBD1	CASSLIGTGGEQYF
TRBJ2-7	TRBV25-1	TRBD1	CASSEGTGGSYEQYF
TRBJ2-7	TRBV9	.	CASSVGIQGYEQYF
TRBJ1-2	TRBV11-2	.	CASSLTLGDYGYTF
TRBJ1-3	TRBV13	.	CASSLWQGQSNTIYF
TRBJ2-1	TRBV11-3	TRBD1	CASSRHQGAEQFF
TRBJ2-7	TRBV5-8	TRBD1	CASSLPGQGSYEQYF
TRBJ2-2	TRBV29-1	.	CSVTQGWQGGELFF
TRBJ1-1	TRBV9	TRBD1	CASSVDPHDRGNTEAFF
TRBJ1-2	TRBV11-3	.	CASSLGGSVQGYGYTF
TRBJ2-6	TRBV7-3	.	CASSPWRAMISGANVLTF
TRBJ1-2	TRBV10-3	.	CAISASGAYGYTF
TRBJ2-7	TRBV11-2	.	CASSLAPEPYEQYF
TRBJ2-2	TRBV27	.	CASSLKQGNTGELFF
TRBJ1-1	TRBV27	.	CASNLRGKESGEYLMGTEAFF
TRBJ1-2	TRBV7-8	TRBD1	CASSLVSGGGYTF
TRBJ1-2	TRBV19	.	CASSIESAGTVYGYTF
TRBJ2-5	TRBV7-8	TRBD2	CASSPPGLAGVEETQYF
TRBJ1-3	TRBV18	.	CASSPRQGNTIYF
TRBJ2-7	TRBV21-1	.	CASSKEDYRARGLF
TRBJ2-2	TRBV18	TRBD2	CASSQREVGGELFF
TRBJ1-4	TRBV5-8	TRBD1	CGSRGRTNEKLFF
TRBJ1-1	TRBV6-5	TRBD1	CASTWDRAGEAFF
TRBJ2-3	TRBV5-4	.	CASSSPRAATDTQYF
TRBJ2-1	TRBV25-1	.	CASSALDEQFF
TRBJ1-4	TRBV11-2	TRBD1	CASSPMDRVGEKLFF